This T cell receptor beta chain is drawn from a study of blood T cell repertoires in COVID-19. At the level of the study: Acute-phase and convalescent COVID-19 samples originated in the United States, Italy and Spain.

The trim removed 1 base at V and 5 bases at J, leaving 3 bases unmatched. CDR1 is LNHNV, CDR2 YYDKDF, per germline (reference sequence). The CDR3 loop spans 14 amino acids. Only in-frame clones appear in the TCRdb table, and some are missing; sequencing was by immunoSEQ multiplex PCR. This table has 25,000 to 35,000 clones, roughly nine tenths appearing once. The gene calls are TRBV15 and TRBJ2-3; TRBD2 aligns across 7 bases. The sample was peripheral blood. This TCR derives from a human donor with active COVID-19. The donor label of this sample is uncertain. DNA for the CDR3: TGTGCCACCAGCAGAGGGGCTAGCGGAGATACGCAGTATTTT. Protein product: CATSRGASGDTQYF. Together with reference TRBV15 and TRBJ2-3, the CDR3 gives the full variable domain: DAMVIQNPRYQVTQFGKPVTLSCSQTLNHNVMYWYQQKSSQAPKLLFHYYDKDFNNEADTPDNFQSRRPNTSFCFLDIRSPGLGDTAMYLCATSRGASGDTQYFGPGTRLTVL.